Listed below are T cell receptor beta chains from one sample, sequenced in a study of STAT5B mutations in CD4+ large granular lymphocyte leukemia. Measured with immunoSEQ multiplex PCR; TCRdb has only the in-frame clones, and not every one. The table shows about 40,000 clones, with around 84% occurring only once. Sequenced material: CD4+ T cells from blood buffy coats. All receptors derive from a human donor in good health. Both conserved end residues are part of each CDR3. Each record gives: clone size, J gene, V gene, D gene, CDR3 protein, CDR3 DNA. A D gene is named only where the DNA matches it firmly. Some rows have no size entry. The others give once, few or many, or a class for an expanded clone.

abundance: .; j_gene: TRBJ2-6; v_gene: TRBV19; d_gene: .; CDR3aa: CASSKAGANVLTF; CDR3nt: TGTGCCAGTAGTAAAGCCGGGGCCAACGTCCTGACTTTC
abundance: .; j_gene: TRBJ2-2; v_gene: TRBV19; d_gene: .; CDR3aa: CASSIPRGDANTGELFF; CDR3nt: TGTGCCAGTAGTATCCCCCGTGGTGACGCGAACACCGGGGAGCTGTTTTTT
abundance: .; j_gene: TRBJ2-7; v_gene: TRBV5-4; d_gene: .; CDR3aa: CASSSDSTYEQYF; CDR3nt: TGTGCCAGCAGCTCCGACAGTACCTACGAGCAGTACTTC
abundance: .; j_gene: TRBJ1-2; v_gene: TRBV6-4; d_gene: .; CDR3aa: CASSDSSINYGYTF; CDR3nt: TGTGCCAGCAGTGACTCAAGTATTAACTATGGCTACACCTTC
abundance: .; j_gene: TRBJ2-1; v_gene: TRBV2; d_gene: TRBD1; CDR3aa: CASSTDRVYNEQFF; CDR3nt: TGTGCCAGCAGTACAGACAGGGTATACAATGAGCAGTTCTTC
abundance: .; j_gene: TRBJ1-2; v_gene: TRBV19; d_gene: .; CDR3aa: CASGGILNYGYTF; CDR3nt: TGTGCCAGTGGAGGAATTCTTAACTATGGCTACACCTTC
abundance: .; j_gene: TRBJ1-6; v_gene: TRBV11-2; d_gene: .; CDR3aa: CASSHTSQGGSPLHF; CDR3nt: TGTGCCAGCAGCCATACGTCCCAGGGAGGATCACCCCTCCACTTT
abundance: .; j_gene: TRBJ2-5; v_gene: TRBV18; d_gene: .; CDR3aa: CASSPRLEETQYF; CDR3nt: TGTGCCAGCTCACCACGCCTTGAAGAGACCCAGTACTTC
abundance: .; j_gene: TRBJ1-4; v_gene: TRBV7-9; d_gene: TRBD1; CDR3aa: CASSRGQDNEKLFF; CDR3nt: TGTGCCAGCAGCAGGGGACAGGATAATGAAAAACTGTTTTTT
abundance: .; j_gene: TRBJ2-7; v_gene: TRBV5-1; d_gene: .; CDR3aa: CASSLDRASYEQYF; CDR3nt: TGCGCCAGCAGCTTGGACAGGGCCTCCTACGAGCAGTACTTC
abundance: few; j_gene: TRBJ2-7; v_gene: TRBV6-4; d_gene: .; CDR3aa: CASSEAGRPYEQYF; CDR3nt: TGTGCCAGCAGTGAGGCAGGGCGACCCTACGAGCAGTACTTC
abundance: .; j_gene: TRBJ2-1; v_gene: TRBV30; d_gene: .; CDR3aa: CAWSPGPYNEQFF; CDR3nt: TGTGCCTGGAGTCCCGGGCCCTACAATGAGCAGTTCTTC
abundance: few; j_gene: TRBJ1-5; v_gene: TRBV5-6; d_gene: .; CDR3aa: CASSRFGQLNQPQHF; CDR3nt: TGTGCCAGCAGCCGGTTTGGACAGCTCAATCAGCCCCAGCATTTT
abundance: .; j_gene: TRBJ2-4; v_gene: TRBV1; d_gene: .; CDR3aa: CTSSGPPSGFTKNIQYF; CDR3nt: TGCACCAGCAGCGGCCCCCCTAGCGGGTTTACCAAAAACATTCAGTACTTC
abundance: .; j_gene: TRBJ2-1; v_gene: TRBV15; d_gene: TRBD2; CDR3aa: CATSRDLRLAGVEQFF; CDR3nt: TGTGCCACCAGCAGAGATCTGAGACTAGCGGGTGTTGAGCAGTTCTTC
abundance: .; j_gene: TRBJ1-1; v_gene: TRBV19; d_gene: .; CDR3aa: CASSTGRFGTQAFF; CDR3nt: TGTGCCAGTAGTACCGGAAGGTTTGGAACCCAAGCTTTCTTT
abundance: .; j_gene: TRBJ1-6; v_gene: TRBV6-5; d_gene: .; CDR3aa: CASKPEGVASPLHF; CDR3nt: TGTGCCAGCAAACCTGAGGGGGTCGCTTCACCCCTCCACTTT
abundance: .; j_gene: TRBJ1-2; v_gene: TRBV19; d_gene: TRBD1; CDR3aa: CASSKTRQGGYGYTF; CDR3nt: TGTGCCAGTAGTAAAACCCGACAGGGGGGCTATGGCTACACCTTC
abundance: .; j_gene: TRBJ1-1; v_gene: TRBV15; d_gene: TRBD1; CDR3aa: CATSKGKDRDRGTEAFF; CDR3nt: TGTGCCACCAGCAAGGGAAAAGACAGGGATAGAGGCACTGAAGCTTTCTTT
abundance: .; j_gene: TRBJ2-1; v_gene: TRBV7-9; d_gene: TRBD2; CDR3aa: CASSLPAGGVNEQFF; CDR3nt: TGTGCCAGCAGCTTACCAGCGGGGGGGGTCAATGAGCAGTTCTTC
abundance: .; j_gene: TRBJ1-4; v_gene: TRBV4-3; d_gene: .; CDR3aa: CASSQELWQTNEKLFF; CDR3nt: TGCGCCAGCAGCCAAGAATTATGGCAGACTAATGAAAAACTGTTTTTT
abundance: .; j_gene: TRBJ1-1; v_gene: TRBV10-3; d_gene: TRBD1; CDR3aa: CAISPGQGDTEAFF; CDR3nt: TGTGCCATCAGTCCGGGACAGGGAGACACTGAAGCTTTCTTT
abundance: few; j_gene: TRBJ2-7; v_gene: TRBV4-2; d_gene: TRBD2; CDR3aa: CASSQVLAGGHSTNEQYF; CDR3nt: TGTGCCAGCAGCCAAGTTCTGGCGGGGGGGCACTCGACGAACGAGCAGTACTTC
abundance: .; j_gene: TRBJ2-1; v_gene: TRBV15; d_gene: .; CDR3aa: CATSTQLGGGVYNEQFF; CDR3nt: TGTGCCACCAGCACCCAGTTGGGCGGAGGCGTCTACAATGAGCAGTTCTTC
abundance: .; j_gene: TRBJ1-6; v_gene: TRBV9; d_gene: .; CDR3aa: CASSVDNPRPGSYNSPLHF; CDR3nt: TGTGCCAGCAGCGTAGATAATCCCAGGCCAGGGTCCTATAATTCACCCCTCCACTTT
abundance: .; j_gene: TRBJ1-1; v_gene: TRBV15; d_gene: .; CDR3aa: CATSRARVGGGTNTEAFF; CDR3nt: TGTGCCACCAGCAGAGCCAGGGTAGGAGGAGGGACAAACACTGAAGCTTTCTTT
abundance: .; j_gene: TRBJ1-5; v_gene: TRBV30; d_gene: .; CDR3aa: CAWSVHRGTNNQPQHF; CDR3nt: TGTGCCTGGAGTGTCCACCGCGGGACAAACAATCAGCCCCAGCATTTT
abundance: .; j_gene: TRBJ2-7; v_gene: TRBV28; d_gene: .; CDR3aa: CASSSGAEGFSYEQYF; CDR3nt: TGTGCCAGCAGTTCAGGGGCAGAAGGATTTTCCTACGAGCAGTACTTC
abundance: .; j_gene: TRBJ2-5; v_gene: TRBV4-1; d_gene: .; CDR3aa: CASSQDEFRTQYF; CDR3nt: TGCGCCAGCAGCCAAGATGAGTTCAGGACCCAGTACTTC
abundance: .; j_gene: TRBJ1-6; v_gene: TRBV4-1; d_gene: .; CDR3aa: CASSQGRQVSYNSPLHF; CDR3nt: TGCGCCAGCAGCCAAGGCCGACAGGTCTCCTATAATTCACCCCTCCACTTT
abundance: .; j_gene: TRBJ2-7; v_gene: TRBV28; d_gene: TRBD1; CDR3aa: CASKVPGTGKQWFF; CDR3nt: TGTGCCAGCAAAGTTCCCGGGACAGGGAAACAATGGTTCTTC
abundance: .; j_gene: TRBJ2-7; v_gene: TRBV19; d_gene: TRBD1; CDR3aa: CASRGQGYSYEQYF; CDR3nt: TGTGCCAGTAGGGGACAGGGGTACTCCTACGAGCAGTACTTC
abundance: .; j_gene: TRBJ2-7; v_gene: TRBV7-8; d_gene: .; CDR3aa: CASSLGTSLAYEQYF; CDR3nt: TGTGCCAGCAGCCTAGGGACTTCCTTAGCCTACGAGCAGTACTTC
abundance: .; j_gene: TRBJ1-3; v_gene: TRBV7-8; d_gene: TRBD1; CDR3aa: CASSAGTGRSGGNTIYF; CDR3nt: TGTGCCAGCAGCGCGGGGACAGGGCGATCGGGGGGAAACACCATATATTTT
abundance: .; j_gene: TRBJ1-3; v_gene: TRBV28; d_gene: TRBD1; CDR3aa: CASSPFLGQGRTGNTIYF; CDR3nt: TGTGCCAGCAGTCCCTTCCTTGGACAGGGAAGGACTGGAAACACCATATATTTT
abundance: .; j_gene: TRBJ1-5; v_gene: TRBV28; d_gene: TRBD1; CDR3aa: CASSLLSSGGIWPQHF; CDR3nt: TGTGCCAGCAGTCTCCTCTCGTCAGGGGGAATATGGCCCCAGCATTTT
abundance: .; j_gene: TRBJ1-1; v_gene: TRBV6-5; d_gene: .; CDR3aa: CASSYFGYTEAFF; CDR3nt: TGTGCCAGCAGTTACTTTGGTTACACTGAAGCTTTCTTT